This TCR beta chain was captured in a study of cytomegalovirus exposure and HLA in healthy donors. At the level of the study: In a previous analysis, 120 million or so unique TCR beta sequences were found from 170 million or so T cells. Unique TCRs numbering 75 million to 95 million, obtained from HLA-typed donors, made up an early data release. Whole-study results and caveats: In a later analysis, TCR association rates varied by HLA locus: DRB1 most, HLA-C fewest. Presence/absence comparisons presumed near-even sequencing depth among donors.

Germline V gene data show CDR1 as SGHTA and CDR2 as FQGNSA. V was trimmed by 4 bases and J by 3 bases, leaving 10 bases between them. The CDR3 extends over 13 amino acids. Primers: 60 Vbeta forward and 13 Jbeta reverse. The table came from immunoSEQ multiplex PCR; TCRdb's copy has only in-frame clones and leaves some out. The table has about 130,000 clones, roughly 71% seen once; the top ten hold 1.1% to 1.5%. A note on this clone: Its antigen is undetermined.

This TCR came from a woman in her 40s in good health and CMV-seronegative. Specimen: PBMCs. V usage is TRBV7-2 and J usage is TRBJ2-7, with D perhaps matching TRBD2 (5 bases). This CDR3 reads CASSSRADYEQYF. The CDR3 nucleotides read TGTGCCAGCAGCTCGAGAGCGGACTACGAGCAGTACTTC. The full variable domain, rest sourced from reference TRBV7-2 and TRBJ2-7, is GAGVSQSPSNKVTEKGKDVELRCDPISGHTALYWYRQSLGQGLEFLIYFQGNSAPDKSGLPSDRFSAERTGGSVSTLTIQRTQQEDSAVYLCASSSRADYEQYFGPGTRLTVT.